The sequence of this TCR beta chain was determined in a study of PD-L1 blockade in urothelial cancer. Looking at the study overall: The researchers analyzed blood 3 weeks (second dose) and 6 weeks after treatment start.

Per the germline V gene, CDR1 is MNHEY and CDR2 is SMNVEV (reference sequence). V shed 6 bases, J shed 0 bases, and the junction held 13 bases outside the gene matches. The CDR3 extends over 20 amino acids. TCRdb keeps only in-frame clones here, not all; method: immunoSEQ multiplex PCR. Among 45,000 or so clones listed, approximately 91% were seen once. Regarding time point: pretreatment peripheral blood. The chain is built from TRBV27 and TRBJ2-2, with 13 bases lining up with TRBD2. Specimen: PBMCs, collected around atezolizumab (anti-PD-L1) treatment. This sequence originates from a donor aged 40 or older with urothelial cancer. CDR3 region: CASRGTSGNGPSANTGELFF. CDR3 coding DNA: TGTGCCAGCAGGGGGACTAGCGGGAATGGGCCGTCCGCGAACACCGGGGAGCTGTTTTTT.